This T cell receptor beta chain was sequenced during a study of PD-1 blockade in classical Hodgkin lymphoma. General study findings and limits: By cycle point C4D1, TCR diversity had risen significantly in CD4+ cells (but not CD8+ cells). Baseline TCR diversity was reportedly lower in newly diagnosed patients than in healthy donors. It was reported as lower still in relapsed/refractory patients.

Every patient had relapsed following autologous stem cell transplantation, and cohorts differed in brentuximab vedotin exposure. Thawed PBMCs yielded CD4+ T cells through magnetic negative selection. The patients, who had relapsed/refractory classical Hodgkin lymphoma, achieved best responses of complete response, partial response or progressive disease. Repertoires were generated with immunoSEQ multiplex PCR, while TCRdb's copy carries only in-frame clones and drops some. The profile shows 25,000 to 35,000 clones, around 86% of them singletons. Regarding this clone: What it recognizes is unknown.

Germline lookup yields CDR1 SGHDN and CDR2 FVKESK. CDR3 size: 17 residues. Between the trimmed V and J ends, which lost 0 bases and 4 bases, there was a span of 13 bases. V usage is TRBV14 and J usage is TRBJ1-6; D may be TRBD1 (6 bases). This specimen consisted of CD4+ T cells from blood, obtained at baseline. The receptor was isolated from a human donor with classical Hodgkin lymphoma. The CDR3 coding sequence is TGTGCCAGCAGCCAAGATATAGGGGGTGCTTATAATTCACCCCTCCACTTT. Protein: CASSQDIGGAYNSPLHF.